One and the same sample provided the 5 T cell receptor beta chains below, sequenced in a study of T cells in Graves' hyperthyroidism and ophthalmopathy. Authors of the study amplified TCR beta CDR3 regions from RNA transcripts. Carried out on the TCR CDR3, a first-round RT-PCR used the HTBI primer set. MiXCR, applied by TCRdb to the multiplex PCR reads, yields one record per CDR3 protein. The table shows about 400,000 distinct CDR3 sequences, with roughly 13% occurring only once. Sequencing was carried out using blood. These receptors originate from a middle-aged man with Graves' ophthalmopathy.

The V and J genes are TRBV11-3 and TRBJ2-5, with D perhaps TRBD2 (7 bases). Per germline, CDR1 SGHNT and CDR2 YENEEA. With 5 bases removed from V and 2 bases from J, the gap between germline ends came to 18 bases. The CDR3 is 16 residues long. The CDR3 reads CASSQNPGGSQETQYF. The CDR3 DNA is TGTGCCAGCAGCCAAAACCCGGGGGGCTCGCAAGAGACCCAGTACTTC.

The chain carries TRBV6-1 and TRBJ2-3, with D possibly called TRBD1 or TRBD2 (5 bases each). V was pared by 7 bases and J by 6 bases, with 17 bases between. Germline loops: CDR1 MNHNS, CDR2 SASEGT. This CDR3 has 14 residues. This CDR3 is CASTKWGPSDTQYF. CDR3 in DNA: TGTGCCAGCACCAAATGGGGACCGTCGGATACGCAGTATTTT.

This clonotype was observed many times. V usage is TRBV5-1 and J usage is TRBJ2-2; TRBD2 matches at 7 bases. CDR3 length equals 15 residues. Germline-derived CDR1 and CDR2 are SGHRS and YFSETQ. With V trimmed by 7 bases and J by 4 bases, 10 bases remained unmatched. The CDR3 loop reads CASRQGGGTTGELFF. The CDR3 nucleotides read TGCGCCAGCCGGCAGGGCGGGGGAACCACCGGGGAGCTGTTTTTT.

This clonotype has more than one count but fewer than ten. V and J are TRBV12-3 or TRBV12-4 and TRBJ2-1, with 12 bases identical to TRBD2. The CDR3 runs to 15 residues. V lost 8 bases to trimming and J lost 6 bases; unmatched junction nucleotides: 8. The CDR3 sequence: CASLYETSGSNEQFF. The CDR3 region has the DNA TGTGCCAGCCTGTACGAGACTAGCGGGAGCAATGAGCAGTTCTTC.

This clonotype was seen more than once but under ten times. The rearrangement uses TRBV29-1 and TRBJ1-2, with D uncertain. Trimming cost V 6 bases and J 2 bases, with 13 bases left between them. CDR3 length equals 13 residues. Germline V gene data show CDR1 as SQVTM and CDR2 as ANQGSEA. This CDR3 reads CSVYDRSNYGYTF. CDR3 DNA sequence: TGCAGCGTCTATGACCGATCAAACTATGGCTACACCTTC.